What follows describes a single T cell receptor (beta chain). Antigen unknown. The data were obtained in a study of T cells in Graves' hyperthyroidism and ophthalmopathy. Uncontrolled infections, other autoimmune diseases, pregnancy or lactation led to exclusion of patients. Clinical symptoms, serum thyroxine and TRAb, thyroid ultrasound and orbital computed tomography were used for the diagnoses. Findings of the study overall: Most clonotypes that expanded in the thyroid above 0.001 also showed up in blood. Progression to ophthalmopathy was predicted a median of approximately seven months early.

Germline CDR1 LNHNV, CDR2 YYDKDF (reference sequence). This CDR3 contains 17 residues. V gave up 6 bases and J gave up 0 bases, with 18 bases separating them. It was RNA transcripts that yielded the amplified TCR beta CDR3 regions. First-round RT-PCR of the TCR CDR3 relied on the HTBI primer set. TCRdb ran MiXCR on the multiplex PCR reads and lists one entry per CDR3 protein. Of a few hundred thousand distinct CDR3 sequences listed, about 15% were seen once; the top ten hold about 15%. Material: blood. The source is a woman in her forties with Graves' hyperthyroidism. This rearrangement joins TRBV15 to TRBJ2-1; the D gene is possibly TRBD1 (7 bases). The CDR3 here is CATRGTGTDLSYNEQFF. DNA of the CDR3: TGTGCCACCAGAGGGACTGGGACAGACCTCTCCTACAATGAGCAGTTCTTC.